These 32 T cell receptor beta chains were all obtained from the same sample, sequenced in a study of CD8 T cells in ankylosing spondylitis. MiXCR, run by TCRdb on the 5' RACE reads, gives a single entry per CDR3 protein. This table has roughly 180,000 distinct CDR3 sequences, 13% appearing once. The specimen was blood, either unsorted or a sorted T cell fraction (not recorded which). The receptor source for this set is a female donor with ankylosing spondylitis or in good health (not recorded which).

The J gene is TRBJ2-7, the V gene TRBV11-2; weak D call: TRBD1 (6 bases). Trimming pared 4 bases from V and 6 bases from J, leaving 13 bases between. Germline V gene data show CDR1 as SGHAT and CDR2 as FQNNGV. The CDR3 sequence is 13 residues long. The CDR3 sequence is CASSSDTGTEQYF. CDR3 DNA: TGTGCCAGCAGCTCTGATACAGGGACCGAGCAGTACTTC. The whole variable domain, filled in from reference TRBV11-2 and TRBJ2-7, reads EAGVAQSPRYKIIEKRQSVAFWCNPISGHATLYWYQQILGQGPKLLIQFQNNGVVDDSQLPKDRFSAERLKGVDSTLKIQPAKLEDSAVYLCASSSDTGTEQYFGPGTRLTVT.

This clonotype was observed many times. This chain joins TRBV12-3 or TRBV12-4 and TRBJ2-1; D possibly corresponds to TRBD1 (6 bases). This CDR3 has 14 residues. The ends were cut back, 4 bases at V and 9 bases at J, with 16 bases in the middle. This CDR3 is CASSSPGHQTEQFF. As DNA, the CDR3 is TGTGCCAGCAGTTCACCGGGACACCAAACTGAGCAGTTCTTC.

This chain uses TRBV19 with TRBJ1-1; the D is unclear. Looked up from germline, CDR1 is LNHDA and CDR2 is SQIVND (reference sequence). The ends were cut back, 2 bases at V and 2 bases at J, with 3 bases in the middle. The CDR3 length is 12 residues. CDR3 coding DNA: TGTGCCAGTAGTATATACAACACTGAAGCTTTCTTT. Encoded protein: CASSIYNTEAFF.

This clonotype showed up just a few times. The chain has TRBV6-5 and TRBJ1-1; no reliable D call. The CDR3 spans 16 residues. The V end lost 2 bases, the J end lost 6 bases, and 19 bases lay between the germline ends. The germline CDR1 and CDR2 sequences are MNHEY and SVGAGI. CDR3 nucleotide sequence: TGTGCCAGCAGTTACGAGAAGGGCACGCTTGGCTCTGAAGCTTTCTTT. Encoded protein: CASSYEKGTLGSEAFF.

V and J are TRBV4-3 and TRBJ2-3; a weak D match, TRBD2 (6 bases). The V end was cut by 4 bases, the J end by 5 bases, with 16 bases between. CDR1 is LGHNA and CDR2 is YSLEER in the germline V gene. The CDR3 has 15 residues. CDR3 in DNA: TGCGCCAGCAGCCTGAGCGGGTCGAAATTAGATACGCAGTATTTT. Amino acids: CASSLSGSKLDTQYF.

This clonotype was recorded many times. This chain links TRBV7-2 with TRBJ2-1, with D unclear. This CDR3 has 14 amino acids. V was clipped by 5 bases and J by 9 bases, with 17 bases between them. Germline values: CDR1 SGHTA, CDR2 FQGNSA. The CDR3 DNA sequence: TGTGCCAGCAGCCCCCAGGTGGCACAGAGTGAGCAGTTCTTC. This encodes CASSPQVAQSEQFF.

The chain recombines TRBV20-1 with TRBJ2-1; TRBD1 is a possible D gene (5 bases). Germline V CDR1 and CDR2: DFQATT, SNEGSKA (reference sequence). The germline V and J ends were trimmed by 4 bases and 9 bases, with 10 bases remaining between them. This CDR3 is 11 amino acids long. The CDR3 loop is CSAKGHAEQFF. The CDR3 DNA reads as TGCAGTGCTAAAGGACACGCTGAGCAGTTCTTC.

At least ten counts were recorded for this clonotype. The chain uses TRBV2 and TRBJ1-5; D may be TRBD1 (5 bases). CDR1 is SNHLY and CDR2 is FYNNEI in the germline V gene. There are 13 residues in the CDR3. Trimming removed 6 bases from V and 8 bases from J, with 14 bases in between. CDR3 DNA: TGTGCCAGCAGCCCAATGGGGGGGAAGCCCCAGCATTTT. It yields the protein CASSPMGGKPQHF.

The gene calls are TRBV11-2 and TRBJ2-2, with 9 bases aligning to TRBD2. The CDR3 runs to 19 residues. V dropped 4 bases and J dropped 0; count of bases not matched to a gene: 12. CDR1 and CDR2 from the germline V gene are SGHAT and FQNNGV. CDR3 DNA: TGTGCCAGCAGCTCCCTCCGTACGCGGGAGGGTACGAACACCGGGGAGCTGTTTTTT. As protein: CASSSLRTREGTNTGELFF.

Many counts were recorded for this clonotype. V gene TRBV6-1 combines with J gene TRBJ1-1; D is unresolved. The germline V gene has CDR1 MNHNS and CDR2 SASEGT. The CDR3 runs 14 residues. With 8 bases removed from V and 0 bases from J, the gap between germline ends came to 13 bases. In DNA form, the CDR3 reads TGTGCCAGCCCGAGGAGCGTCATGAACACTGAAGCTTTCTTT. Amino acid sequence: CASPRSVMNTEAFF.

This chain connects TRBV27 to TRBJ1-6; the match to TRBD1 covers 10 bases. The V gene end was trimmed by 3 bases and the J gene end by 9 bases; junction bases not matched to a gene: 5. Germline values: CDR1 MNHEY, CDR2 SMNVEV (reference sequence). This CDR3 contains 15 residues. The CDR3 protein is CASSLKGTGVSPLHF. The DNA of the CDR3 is TGTGCCAGCAGTTTGAAGGGGACAGGGGTTTCACCCCTCCACTTT.

The sample holds many counts of this clonotype. The chain combines TRBV20-1 with TRBJ2-1, with a tentative D call TRBD1 (6 bases). The CDR3 totals 15 residues. Trimming shortened V by 1 base and J by 5 bases, and 15 bases separated the two germline ends. Germline CDR1 DFQATT, CDR2 SNEGSKA (reference sequence). The CDR3 DNA is TGCAGTGCTAGAGTCCCCGGGCGGACAGACAATGAGCAGTTCTTC. Translating it yields CSARVPGRTDNEQFF.

This clonotype came up many times. CDR3 sequence reads: CASSPGLYPYEQYF. Written as DNA, the CDR3 is TGTGCCAGTAGCCCGGGACTCTACCCCTACGAGCAGTACTTC. This chain uses TRBV19 with TRBJ2-7, with D tentatively TRBD2 (6 bases). This CDR3 spans 14 amino acids. Per germline, CDR1 LNHDA and CDR2 SQIVND (reference sequence). Trimming stripped 6 bases from V and 2 bases from J, with 14 bases between. Full variable domain (remainder filled in from reference TRBV19 and TRBJ2-7): DGGITQSPKYLFRKEGQNVTLSCEQNLNHDAMYWYRQDPGQGLRLIYYSQIVNDFQKGDIAEGYSVSREKKESFPLTVTSAQKNPTAFYLCASSPGLYPYEQYFGPGTRLTVT.

The chain employs TRBV29-1 and TRBJ1-4; the match to TRBD1 covers 10 bases. Trimming cost V 6 bases and J 8 bases; bases outside gene matches: 6. Germline loops: CDR1 SQVTM, CDR2 ANQGSEA. This CDR3 is built from 13 residues. The CDR3 spells CSVGQGIPEKLFF. The DNA for the CDR3 is TGCAGCGTGGGACAGGGGATTCCGGAAAAACTGTTTTTT.

This clonotype has ten or more counts. This rearrangement joins TRBV5-1 to TRBJ1-1; the match to TRBD1 covers 9 bases. Trimming cost V 0 bases and J 6 bases; bases outside gene matches: 0. This CDR3 has 13 amino acids. CDR1 and CDR2 from the germline V gene are SGHRS and YFSETQ. The CDR3 reads CASSLDRGPEAFF. Written as DNA, the CDR3 is TGCGCCAGCAGCTTGGACAGGGGGCCTGAAGCTTTCTTT.

Many counts were recorded for this clonotype. The rearrangement joins TRBV7-2 to TRBJ1-6, with TRBD1 matching 9 bases. The CDR3 extends over 15 amino acids. CDR1 is SGHTA and CDR2 is FQGNSA in the germline V gene. V lost 2 bases and J lost 7; bases outside the gene matches: 3. This CDR3 reads CASSLSGQGNSPLHF. CDR3 DNA sequence: TGTGCCAGCAGCTTATCTGGACAGGGGAATTCACCCCTCCACTTT.

The chain has TRBV19 and TRBJ1-3; the match to TRBD1 covers 8 bases. J was trimmed by 0 bases and V by 6 bases; bases with no gene match: 13. Germline CDR1 reads LNHDA; CDR2 reads SQIVND (reference sequence). The CDR3 loop spans 18 amino acids. The CDR3 DNA reads TGTGCCAGTAGCGGAGGGGTCCACAGGGGGATCTCTGGAAACACCATATATTTT. Translating it yields CASSGGVHRGISGNTIYF. Looking up the rest from reference TRBV19 and TRBJ1-3 gives the full variable domain: DGGITQSPKYLFRKEGQNVTLSCEQNLNHDAMYWYRQDPGQGLRLIYYSQIVNDFQKGDIAEGYSVSREKKESFPLTVTSAQKNPTAFYLCASSGGVHRGISGNTIYFGEGSWLTVV.

This clonotype was seen repeatedly, ten times or more. This chain joins TRBV28 and TRBJ2-3; possibly TRBD2 for D (6 bases). The length of the CDR3 is 17 residues. Germline assignment: CDR1 MDHEN and CDR2 SYDVKM. The V end was cut by 3 bases, the J end by 0 bases, with 16 bases between. CDR3 amino acids: CASSFAVASASTDTQYF. The DNA of the CDR3 is TGTGCCAGCAGTTTTGCTGTGGCTAGCGCCAGCACAGATACGCAGTATTTT.

This clonotype has a handful of counts. The V and J genes are TRBV5-4 and TRBJ2-7; D assignment may be TRBD1 or TRBD2 (7 bases each). V was cut by 10 bases and J by 5 bases, with 25 bases left in between. Germline V gene sequence: CDR1 SGHNT, CDR2 YYREEE (reference sequence). The CDR3 is 15 amino acids. The CDR3 DNA is TGTGCCCGCATAGCAGGGGGGGCTCAAAGGAACGAGCAGTACTTC. As protein: CARIAGGAQRNEQYF.

The V gene is TRBV7-9, the J gene TRBJ2-7; the D is unclear. V lost 6 bases and J lost 0, with 6 bases in between. The CDR3 totals 12 residues. Germline values: CDR1 SEHNR, CDR2 FQNEAQ (reference sequence). The CDR3 is CASRNDSYEQYF. DNA of the CDR3: TGTGCCAGCAGGAATGACTCCTACGAGCAGTACTTC.

This clonotype was detected ten times or more. The chain couples TRBV28 to TRBJ2-7; D possibly corresponds to TRBD1 (5 bases). CDR3 length: 14 amino acids. The ends were cut back, 6 bases at V and 3 bases at J, with 15 bases in the middle. The germline gives CDR1 MDHEN, CDR2 SYDVKM. CDR3 DNA sequence: TGTGCCAGCAGCCGCTCTAATCAGGGCTACGAGCAGTACTTC. Translating gives CASSRSNQGYEQYF.

The table lists this clonotype with a few counts. V is TRBV6-1 and J is TRBJ1-2; 11 nucleotides align to TRBD1. Per germline, CDR1 MNHNS and CDR2 SASEGT. V shed 7 bases, J shed 3 bases, and the junction held 4 bases outside the gene matches. The CDR3 consists of 14 residues. The CDR3 DNA reads TGTGCCAGCAATCTGGGACAGGGGGACTATGGCTACACCTTC. As protein: CASNLGQGDYGYTF.

In its sample, this clonotype was seen many times. The CDR3 is CASSASWLWGGNTIYF. CDR3 in DNA: TGTGCCAGCAGCGCCTCATGGCTTTGGGGTGGAAACACCATATATTTT. This chain joins TRBV11-3 and TRBJ1-3, with D unclear. CDR1 is SGHNT and CDR2 is YENEEA in the germline V gene. The CDR3 extends over 16 amino acids. V was clipped by 5 bases and J by 3 bases, with 17 bases between them.

This clonotype was recorded many times. DNA for the CDR3: TGCGCCAGCAGCCCAACCTTTAGCGGGAGTGGTGACTACGAGCAGTACTTC. Protein sequence: CASSPTFSGSGDYEQYF. This sequence joins TRBV5-1 and TRBJ2-7; 9 bases align to TRBD2. V dropped 4 bases and J dropped 3; count of bases not matched to a gene: 14. CDR1 and CDR2 (germline): SGHRS, YFSETQ. There are 17 residues in the CDR3.

Concerning this clonotype: At one end, the junction sequence differs from germline, possibly due to a read error. The V gene is TRBV6-1, the J gene TRBJ1-5; 7 bases match TRBD1. The germline V gene has CDR1 MNHNS and CDR2 SASEGT. The CDR3 has 18 amino acids. CDR3 bases: TGTGCCAGCAGTGAACTCGGCGACAGGGTGGGAAGCAATCAACCCCAGCATTTT. It encodes CASSELGDRVGSNQPQHF.

The chain joins TRBV11-2 to TRBJ2-7; 8 positions match TRBD1. The CDR3 consists of 15 residues. The V and J ends lost 5 bases and 3 bases, in that order; junction bases with no gene match: 9. Germline V gives CDR1 SGHAT, CDR2 FQNNGV. The CDR3 is CASSGGYRGIYEQYF. CDR3 in DNA: TGTGCCAGCAGCGGTGGGTACAGGGGGATCTACGAGCAGTACTTC. The full variable domain, with the rest looked up from reference TRBV11-2 and TRBJ2-7, is EAGVAQSPRYKIIEKRQSVAFWCNPISGHATLYWYQQILGQGPKLLIQFQNNGVVDDSQLPKDRFSAERLKGVDSTLKIQPAKLEDSAVYLCASSGGYRGIYEQYFGPGTRLTVT.

The rearrangement joins TRBV15 to TRBJ2-3; 8 nucleotides agree with TRBD1. V lost 4 bases, J lost 4 bases, and 10 bases stayed unmatched. CDR3 size: 16 residues. Germline V gives CDR1 LNHNV, CDR2 YYDKDF (reference sequence). The CDR3 is CATSISSGTGSDTQYF. The CDR3 bases are TGTGCCACCAGCATATCCTCCGGGACAGGCTCAGATACGCAGTATTTT.

This chain connects TRBV5-1 to TRBJ2-1; D is unresolved. CDR1 SGHRS and CDR2 YFSETQ come from the germline V gene. The CDR3 consists of 16 residues. V was cut by 0 bases and J by 10 bases, with 20 bases left in between. The CDR3 bases are TGCGCCAGCAGCTTGGCCGCCATCGGGCTCGATGAGGAGCAGTTCTTC. Translating it yields CASSLAAIGLDEEQFF.

This sequence joins TRBV7-2 and TRBJ1-3; tentative D call: TRBD1 (5 bases). The CDR3 is 13 residues long. CDR1 is SGHTA, CDR2 FQGNSA, per germline. With 3 bases removed from V and 10 bases from J, the gap between germline ends came to 13 bases. CDR3 bases: TGTGCCAGCAGCTTGCACGGGGCGGGGACCATATATTTT. This codes for CASSLHGAGTIYF.

There are a few counts of this clonotype. The V and J genes are TRBV5-6 and TRBJ2-3, with D perhaps TRBD1 or TRBD2 (5 bases each). Trimming left V 7 bases short and J 4 bases short, with 19 bases between. The length of the CDR3 is 15 residues. Germline V CDR1 and CDR2: SGHDT, YYEEEE. Written as DNA, the CDR3 is TGTGCCAGCGCGACCCCGCAGGGAGCGGCAGATACGCAGTATTTT. Protein product: CASATPQGAADTQYF.

This clonotype was seen ten or more times. The genes are TRBV28 and TRBJ2-3; D is unresolved. Germline V gene lookup returns CDR1 MDHEN and CDR2 SYDVKM. This CDR3 has 21 residues. The V end was cut by 3 bases, the J end by 0 bases, with 28 bases between. CDR3 in amino acids: CASSLGRPVRARSHSTDTQYF. As DNA, the CDR3 is TGTGCCAGCAGTTTGGGCCGACCCGTAAGAGCAAGGTCTCATAGCACAGATACGCAGTATTTT.

The table lists this clonotype with many counts. V usage is TRBV7-9 and J usage is TRBJ1-2, with TRBD1 matching 10 bases. Germline lookup yields CDR1 SEHNR and CDR2 FQNEAQ (reference sequence). The CDR3 totals 14 residues. V trimming: 5 bases; J trimming: 0 bases; junction bases outside the gene matches: 0. The CDR3 DNA is TGTGCCAGCAGCGGACAGGGGGCTAACTATGGCTACACCTTC. Translation gives CASSGQGANYGYTF.